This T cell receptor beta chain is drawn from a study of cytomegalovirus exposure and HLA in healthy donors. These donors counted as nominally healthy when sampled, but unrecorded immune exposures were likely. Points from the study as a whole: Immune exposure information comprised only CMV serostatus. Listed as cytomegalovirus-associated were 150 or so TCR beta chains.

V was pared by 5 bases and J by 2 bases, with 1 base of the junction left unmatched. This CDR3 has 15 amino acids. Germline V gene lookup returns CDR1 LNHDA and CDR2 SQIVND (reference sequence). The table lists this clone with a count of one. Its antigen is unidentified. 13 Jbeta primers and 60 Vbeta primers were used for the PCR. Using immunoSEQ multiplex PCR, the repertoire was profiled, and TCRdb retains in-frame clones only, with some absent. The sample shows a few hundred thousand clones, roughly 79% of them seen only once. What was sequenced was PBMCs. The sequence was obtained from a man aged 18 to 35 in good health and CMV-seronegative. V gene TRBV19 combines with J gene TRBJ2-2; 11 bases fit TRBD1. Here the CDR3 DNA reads TGTGCCAGTAGTGGACAGGGGGCTAACACCGGGGAGCTGTTTTTT. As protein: CASSGQGANTGELFF. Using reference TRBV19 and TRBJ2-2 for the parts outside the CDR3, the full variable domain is DGGITQSPKYLFRKEGQNVTLSCEQNLNHDAMYWYRQDPGQGLRLIYYSQIVNDFQKGDIAEGYSVSREKKESFPLTVTSAQKNPTAFYLCASSGQGANTGELFFGEGSRLTVL.